Presented here are 15 T cell receptor beta chains from one specimen sequenced in a study of somatic mutations in cytotoxic T cells in rheumatoid arthritis. TCRdb's table, derived via immunoSEQ multiplex PCR, lists solely in-frame clones and lacks some. The sample shows tens of thousands of clones, around 83% of them seen only once. Sequences were obtained from CD8+ T cells sorted from blood. Every receptor here comes from an adult with rheumatoid arthritis.

V gene TRBV19 combines with J gene TRBJ1-3; D remains unclear. Germline assignment: CDR1 LNHDA and CDR2 SQIVND (reference sequence). The CDR3 sequence is 14 residues long. V lost 1 base to trimming and J lost 0 bases, with 4 bases between them. CDR3: CASSIGGSGNTIYF. The DNA of the CDR3 is TGTGCCAGTAGTATAGGGGGCTCTGGAAACACCATATATTTT.

The sample holds one count of this clone. The chain combines TRBV7-6 with TRBJ1-5; D is unclear. The CDR3 has 13 amino acids. V was shortened by 1 base and J by 6 bases, with 7 bases between the two germline ends. The V gene's germline CDR1 is SGHVS and CDR2 FNYEAQ. This chain's CDR3 is CASSLGGFQPQHF. CDR3 nucleotides: TGTGCCAGCAGCTTAGGGGGTTTTCAGCCCCAGCATTTT.

The CDR3 region has the DNA TGTGCCAGCAGCCAATACGGACAGGGGATGAATGAAAAACTGTTTTTT. Its protein product is CASSQYGQGMNEKLFF. The chain links TRBV14 to TRBJ1-4; the match to TRBD1 covers 9 bases. Germline V gene sequence: CDR1 SGHDN, CDR2 FVKESK. V shed 2 bases and J 5 bases; nucleotides not matched to a gene: 6. There are 16 residues in the CDR3.

About this clone itself: Relative to the germline gene, one junction end is altered; a read error may explain this. The CDR3 loop reads CAWSVLRLNTGAFF. The DNA for the CDR3 is TGTGCCTGGAGTGTACTCAGGCTGAACACTGGAGCTTTCTTT. The chain uses TRBV30 and TRBJ1-1; D remains ambiguous. Germline CDR1 is GTSNPN and CDR2 is SVGIG (reference sequence). The CDR3 contains 14 residues.

The rearrangement uses TRBV5-1 and TRBJ1-1; D is possibly TRBD1 (6 bases). The germline V gene encodes CDR1 SGHRS and CDR2 YFSETQ. Trimming shortened V by 0 bases and J by 1 base, and 16 bases separated the two germline ends. This CDR3 spans 17 amino acids. The CDR3 protein is CASSLALGGSENTEAFF. CDR3 DNA sequence: TGCGCCAGCAGCTTGGCCCTTGGGGGCTCGGAGAACACTGAAGCTTTCTTT.

V gene TRBV9 combines with J gene TRBJ2-7; 9 bases match TRBD2. The CDR3 runs to 16 residues. The J segment lost 0 bases and the V segment lost 0 bases, leaving 4 bases of the junction unmatched. Germline CDR1 reads SGDLS; CDR2 reads YYNGEE. CDR3: CASSVEGTSFSYEQYF. The CDR3 DNA reads TGTGCCAGCAGCGTAGAAGGGACTAGCTTCTCCTACGAGCAGTACTTC.

The chain couples TRBV19 to TRBJ1-5; D is ambiguous. Germline V CDR1 and CDR2: LNHDA, SQIVND (reference sequence). Deletions cut 3 bases from V and 6 bases from J, with 12 bases between. The CDR3 spans 14 residues. The CDR3, as DNA: TGTGCCAGTAGTATTGAGGGATTAGTTCAGCCCCAGCATTTT. This encodes CASSIEGLVQPQHF.

This clone was counted once. The V gene is TRBV4-2, the J gene TRBJ2-7; D not certain. Trimming took off 0 bases at V and 3 bases at J, with 3 bases between the two ends. Germline CDR1 reads LGHNA; CDR2 reads YNFKEQ. The CDR3 is made up of 12 amino acids. The CDR3 reads CASSQDNYEQYF. The CDR3 DNA follows: TGTGCCAGCAGCCAAGACAACTACGAGCAGTACTTC.

The chain carries TRBV5-6 and TRBJ2-7; unclear D gene. The CDR3 runs to 14 residues. V was pared by 0 bases and J by 3 bases, with 10 bases between. The germline CDR1 and CDR2 sequences are SGHDT and YYEEEE. The CDR3 region has the DNA TGTGCCAGCAGCTTGGTAGATCCGGGCTACGAGCAGTACTTC. Protein sequence: CASSLVDPGYEQYF.

This clone qualifies as medium-sized. The rearrangement links TRBV29-1 to TRBJ2-1; TRBD1 matches 7 bases. V was pared by 2 bases and J by 9 bases, with 13 bases of the junction left unmatched. CDR3 length: 15 residues. Germline CDR1 reads SQVTM; CDR2 reads ANQGSEA. CDR3 amino acids: CSVEQGGVDFGEQFF. In nucleotides, the CDR3 is TGCAGCGTTGAACAAGGGGGCGTTGATTTCGGTGAGCAGTTCTTC.

The V gene is TRBV27, the J gene TRBJ1-1; tentative D call: TRBD1 (5 bases). Germline V gene data show CDR1 as MNHEY and CDR2 as SMNVEV (reference sequence). CDR3 length equals 14 residues. V was clipped by 4 bases and J by 2 bases, with 11 bases between them. The CDR3 coding sequence is TGTGCCAGCAGTTGGTCGGGACCAAACACTGAAGCTTTCTTT. Translated: CASSWSGPNTEAFF.

This chain joins TRBV27 and TRBJ2-7; D perhaps matches TRBD2 (6 bases). From germline, CDR1 is MNHEY and CDR2 SMNVEV (reference sequence). The CDR3 consists of 14 residues. Trimming took 6 bases from V and 2 from J, leaving 14 bases between them. The CDR3, as DNA: TGTGCCAGCAGCCTCGGCGGGGTTCCCTACGAGCAGTACTTC. Translation: CASSLGGVPYEQYF.

The genes are TRBV28 and TRBJ1-4; D unresolved. CDR1 and CDR2 from the germline V gene are MDHEN and SYDVKM. The CDR3 spans 15 residues. V lost 4 bases and J lost 7, with 16 bases in between. CDR3 DNA: TGTGCCAGCAGTTCTTACAGCTCCCCCGGTGAAAAACTGTTTTTT. This translates into CASSSYSSPGEKLFF.

This chain joins TRBV7-3 and TRBJ2-2; 8 bases are a match to TRBD1. V shed 2 bases and J 2 bases; nucleotides not matched to a gene: 7. The CDR3 spans 17 residues. The germline CDR1 and CDR2 sequences are SGHTA and FQGTGA. CDR3 protein: CASSLPLAGGNTGELFF. As DNA, the CDR3 is TGTGCCAGCAGCTTACCTCTTGCAGGGGGCAACACCGGGGAGCTGTTTTTT.

The J gene is TRBJ1-1, the V gene TRBV4-2; unclear D gene. The germline V gene has CDR1 LGHNA and CDR2 YNFKEQ. V shed 0 bases and J shed 1 base, with 9 bases lying between them. The CDR3 consists of 15 residues. CDR3 sequence (DNA): TGTGCCAGCAGCCAAGATCGGAGCCCGAACACTGAAGCTTTCTTT. This gives the protein CASSQDRSPNTEAFF.